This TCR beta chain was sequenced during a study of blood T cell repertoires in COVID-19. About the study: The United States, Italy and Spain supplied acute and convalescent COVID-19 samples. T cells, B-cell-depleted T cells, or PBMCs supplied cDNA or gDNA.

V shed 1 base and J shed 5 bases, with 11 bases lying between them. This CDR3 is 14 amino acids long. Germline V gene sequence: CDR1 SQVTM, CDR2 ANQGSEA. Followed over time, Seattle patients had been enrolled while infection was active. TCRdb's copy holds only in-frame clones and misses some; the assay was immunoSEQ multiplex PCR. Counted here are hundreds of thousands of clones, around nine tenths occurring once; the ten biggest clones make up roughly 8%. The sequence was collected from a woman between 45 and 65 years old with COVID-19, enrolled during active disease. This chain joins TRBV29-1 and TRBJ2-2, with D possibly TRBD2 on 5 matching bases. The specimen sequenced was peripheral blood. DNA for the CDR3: TGCAGCGTTGAAGGAGGGAAGGGTACCGGGGAGCTGTTTTTT. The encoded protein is CSVEGGKGTGELFF.